These 18 T cell receptor beta chains came from one sample sequenced in a study of cytomegalovirus exposure and HLA in healthy donors. This PCR relied on a set of 60 Vbeta primers and 13 Jbeta primers. Profiling relied on immunoSEQ multiplex PCR, and the TCRdb table lists in-frame clones only, not all of them. Of roughly 100,000 clones listed, around 76% are singletons. The specimen was PBMCs. The receptors were gathered from a woman between 45 and 60 years old in good health and CMV-seropositive.

The chain links TRBV27 to TRBJ2-5, with TRBD2 matching 8 bases. V shed 9 bases, J shed 5 bases, and the junction held 14 bases outside the gene matches. From germline, CDR1 is MNHEY and CDR2 SMNVEV (reference sequence). The CDR3 runs 15 residues. The CDR3 is CARGERGFQGETQYF. Here the CDR3 DNA reads TGTGCCAGGGGGGAGCGGGGGTTCCAAGGGGAGACCCAGTACTTC.

The genes are TRBV7-2 and TRBJ2-1; 9 positions agree with TRBD2. This CDR3 is 15 amino acids long. The germline gives CDR1 SGHTA, CDR2 FQGNSA. V shed 5 bases and J 11 bases; nucleotides not matched to a gene: 13. CDR3 DNA sequence: TGTGCCAGCAGCGAGATGCGCGGGGGGGCCTCAAAGCAGTTCTTC. It codes for CASSEMRGGASKQFF.

V gene TRBV7-2 combines with J gene TRBJ1-1; no reliable D call. V was shortened by 6 bases and J by 1 base, with 9 bases between the two germline ends. Germline-derived CDR1 and CDR2 are SGHTA and FQGNSA. The CDR3 has 13 residues. The CDR3 is CASRGARNTEAFF. In nucleotides, the CDR3 is TGTGCCAGCAGGGGCGCAAGGAACACTGAAGCTTTCTTT.

This chain links TRBV2 with TRBJ2-5; D uncertain. The J call may be in error: the DNA end matches TRBJ2-7 better. The CDR3 sequence is 12 residues long. The germline gives CDR1 SNHLY, CDR2 FYNNEI. CDR3 loop: CASSDRAYEQYF. In nucleotides, the CDR3 is TGTGCCAGCAGTGATCGTGCCTACGAGCAGTACTTC.

The chain is built from TRBV25-1 and TRBJ1-2, with D possibly matching TRBD1 (5 bases). V was shortened by 2 bases and J by 4 bases, with 8 bases between the two germline ends. The CDR3 has 13 amino acids. CDR1 is MGHDK, CDR2 SYGVNS, per germline. The CDR3 DNA follows: TGTGCCAGCAGTGAAGTGGGGGGCTATGGCTACACCTTC. This translates into CASSEVGGYGYTF.

The V call is TRBV7-2, the J call TRBJ1-6, with 9 nucleotides matching TRBD1. CDR1 is SGHTA and CDR2 is FQGNSA in the germline V gene. Trimming removed 5 bases from V and 2 bases from J; junction bases left unmatched: 4. This CDR3 spans 16 amino acids. CDR3 bases: TGTGCCAGCAGCCAAACAGGGGGCGCCTATAATTCACCCCTCCACTTT. It codes for CASSQTGGAYNSPLHF.

The genes are TRBV4-1 and TRBJ2-7; D remains ambiguous. The CDR3 sequence is 13 residues long. Germline CDR1 MGHRA, CDR2 YSYEKL. Trimming stripped 0 bases from V and 3 bases from J, with 6 bases between. This chain's CDR3 is CASSQDPLYEQYF. CDR3 nucleotides: TGCGCCAGCAGCCAAGATCCCCTCTACGAGCAGTACTTC.

This clone was detected once. The V call is TRBV28, the J call TRBJ1-5; D is ambiguous. The CDR3 runs 16 residues. The germline CDR1 and CDR2 sequences are MDHEN and SYDVKM. The ends were cut back, 7 bases at V and 1 base at J, with 17 bases in the middle. The CDR3 protein is CASTEKPPWSNQPQHF. CDR3 in DNA: TGTGCCAGCACCGAGAAACCACCATGGAGCAATCAGCCCCAGCATTTT.

The rearrangement links TRBV28 to TRBJ2-2, with 11 bases that match TRBD2. The length of the CDR3 is 17 residues. Germline V lookup: CDR1 MDHEN, CDR2 SYDVKM. V lost 6 bases to trimming and J lost 3 bases; unmatched junction nucleotides: 9. The CDR3 reads CASSSPLLAGDTGELFF. The CDR3, as DNA: TGTGCCAGCAGCTCTCCCCTACTAGCGGGGGACACCGGGGAGCTGTTTTTT.

J is TRBJ2-7 and V is TRBV7-9, with D perhaps TRBD1 (6 bases). The germline V gene encodes CDR1 SEHNR and CDR2 FQNEAQ (reference sequence). CDR3 length: 17 residues. Deletions cut 3 bases from V and 0 bases from J, with 18 bases between. CDR3 region: CASSFSSKSTGSYEQYF. The CDR3 DNA follows: TGTGCCAGCAGCTTTAGCAGCAAATCGACAGGCTCCTACGAGCAGTACTTC.

V is TRBV15 and J is TRBJ1-5; D perhaps matches TRBD1 (6 bases). V was pared by 2 bases and J by 0 bases, with 8 bases between. Germline CDR1 is LNHNV and CDR2 is YYDKDF (reference sequence). The CDR3 runs 15 residues. The chain's CDR3 is CATSRRGNSNQPQHF. DNA of the CDR3: TGTGCCACCAGCAGAAGGGGGAATAGCAATCAGCCCCAGCATTTT. Full variable domain (rest looked up from reference TRBV15 and TRBJ1-5): DAMVIQNPRYQVTQFGKPVTLSCSQTLNHNVMYWYQQKSSQAPKLLFHYYDKDFNNEADTPDNFQSRRPNTSFCFLDIRSPGLGDTAMYLCATSRRGNSNQPQHFGDGTRLSIL.

The chain links TRBV28 to TRBJ2-3, with 9 bases matching TRBD2. With V trimmed by 0 bases and J by 1 base, 5 bases remained unmatched. This CDR3 contains 17 residues. CDR1 MDHEN and CDR2 SYDVKM come from the germline V gene. The CDR3 protein is CASSLWAGGPGTDTQYF. The CDR3 region has the DNA TGTGCCAGCAGTTTATGGGCGGGGGGGCCTGGCACAGATACGCAGTATTTT.

CDR3: CAWREPGDNSPLHF. The CDR3 DNA follows: TGTGCCTGGAGGGAGCCAGGGGATAATTCACCCCTCCACTTT. This chain connects TRBV30 to TRBJ1-6; D is possibly TRBD1 (6 bases). This CDR3 has 14 residues. Looked up from germline, CDR1 is GTSNPN and CDR2 is SVGIG (reference sequence). V lost 3 bases and J lost 5, with 11 bases in between.

The sample holds a few counts of this clone. The V gene is TRBV5-6, the J gene TRBJ1-2; D not resolved. Between the trimmed V and J ends, which lost 0 bases and 5 bases, there was a span of 14 bases. The CDR3 spans 15 residues. CDR1 and CDR2 (germline): SGHDT, YYEEEE. CDR3 region: CASSLGRQLRYGYTF. CDR3 nucleotide sequence: TGTGCCAGCAGCTTGGGACGGCAGTTGAGGTATGGCTACACCTTC.

This clone has at least ten counts. This chain connects TRBV16 to TRBJ2-7, with TRBD1 matching over 7 bases. The J segment lost 2 bases and the V segment lost 2 bases, leaving 3 bases of the junction unmatched. The CDR3 runs to 14 residues. Germline CDR1 is KGHSY and CDR2 is FQNENV. CDR3: CASSQVTGPYEQYF. The CDR3 nucleotides are TGTGCCAGCAGCCAAGTGACAGGGCCCTACGAGCAGTACTTC.

The table lists this clone with a few counts. The chain joins TRBV11-2 to TRBJ2-3; 11 bases line up with TRBD2. Germline assignment: CDR1 SGHAT and CDR2 FQNNGV. CDR3 length: 17 residues. Germline trimming cut 1 base from V and 3 bases from J; bases unmatched to any gene: 6. The CDR3 region is CASSLVGPSGGTDTQYF. The CDR3 DNA is TGTGCCAGCAGCTTAGTAGGCCCTAGCGGGGGGACAGATACGCAGTATTTT.

This clone was observed a handful of times. The chain links TRBV6-5 to TRBJ1-4, with 9 bases matching TRBD1. The V segment lost 1 base and the J segment 6 bases; nucleotides outside the gene matches: 3. CDR1 and CDR2 (germline): MNHEY, SVGAGI. CDR3 length: 15 residues. CDR3 bases: TGTGCCAGCAGTTACTTCCGGGACAGGGATGAAAAACTGTTTTTT. Encoded protein: CASSYFRDRDEKLFF.

The rearrangement joins TRBV7-3 to TRBJ1-2; D possibly corresponds to TRBD1 (5 bases). Germline loops: CDR1 SGHTA, CDR2 FQGTGA. The CDR3 sequence is 13 residues long. Deletions cut 0 bases from V and 6 bases from J, with 8 bases between. CDR3 DNA: TGTGCCAGCAGCTTAACGGCAGGGAATGGCTACACCTTC. It is translated as CASSLTAGNGYTF. The full variable domain, in which reference TRBV7-3 and TRBJ1-2 provide the parts outside the CDR3, is GAGVSQTPSNKVTEKGKYVELRCDPISGHTALYWYRQSLGQGPEFLIYFQGTGAADDSGLPNDRFFAVRPEGSVSTLKIQRTERGDSAVYLCASSLTAGNGYTFGSGTRLTVV.